The present T cell receptor (beta chain) was sequenced within a study of cytomegalovirus exposure and HLA in healthy donors. Primers for the PCR totalled 60 Vbeta and 13 Jbeta. This table comes from immunoSEQ multiplex PCR, and its TCRdb copy is limited to in-frame clones, with some not included. The table has 150,000 to 200,000 clones, more than 9.5% seen once. Notes on this clone: The antigen remains undetermined.

V lost 2 bases to trimming and J lost 0 bases, with 4 bases between them. There are 13 residues in the CDR3. From germline, CDR1 is SGHTA and CDR2 FQGTGA. General study points: It is likely that the observed cluster of highly shared sequence variants was a sequencing artifact.

The gene calls are TRBV7-3 and TRBJ1-1; no definite D call. Sequencing input: PBMCs. This TCR was sampled from a man aged 50-60 years in good health and CMV-seropositive. The CDR3 coding sequence is TGTGCCAGCAGCTTATGGCTGAACACTGAAGCTTTCTTT. The encoded protein is CASSLWLNTEAFF.